This T cell receptor (beta chain) was sequenced for a study of OX40 agonist ivuxolimab in advanced cancers. The repertoire was sequenced with immunoSEQ multiplex PCR; TCRdb's copy has only in-frame clones and lacks some. The sample has about 70,000 clones, approximately 90% seen once. General study points: Expanded peripheral T cell antigen specificity was not determined. The study found among the lowest clonal expansion in partial responders at 0.1-3.0 mg/kg.

CDR1 is SGHTA and CDR2 is FQGNSA in the germline V gene. The CDR3 is made up of 13 amino acids. V was trimmed by 8 bases and J by 6 bases, leaving 13 bases between them. In this sample, this clone turned up a few times. The antigen is unknown. The gene calls are TRBV7-2 and TRBJ2-2, with a weak D call TRBD2 (6 bases). The sequence derives from an adult with an advanced solid tumor such as melanoma, head and neck, liver or kidney cancer. The sample consisted of CD4+ or CD8+ T cells sorted from blood, taken in a trial of the OX40 agonist ivuxolimab. The CDR3 DNA sequence: TGTGCCAGCTCTTGGAGGGCTGCCGGGGAGCTGTTTTTT. This encodes CASSWRAAGELFF.